These 19 T cell receptor beta chains came from one sample sequenced in a study of T cell responses to AZD1222 COVID-19 vaccine. Repertoires were generated with immunoSEQ multiplex PCR, while TCRdb's copy carries only in-frame clones and drops some. The sample lists roughly 150,000 clones; 90% to 95% were seen once. The source was peripheral blood, collected on day 0 of AZD1222 vaccination. These receptors all come from an adult in good health.

The V and J genes are TRBV4-1 and TRBJ1-2, with D perhaps TRBD1 (6 bases). The germline V gene has CDR1 MGHRA and CDR2 YSYEKL. This CDR3 comprises 15 residues. The V end lost 0 bases, the J end lost 8 bases, and 16 bases lay between the germline ends. CDR3 amino acids: CASSQDGGGDSGYTF. DNA of the CDR3: TGCGCCAGCAGCCAAGATGGGGGCGGGGATAGCGGCTACACCTTC.

J is TRBJ2-7 and V is TRBV18, with D unclear. The ends were cut back, 6 bases at V and 7 bases at J, with 19 bases in the middle. The CDR3 consists of 14 residues. The germline V gene encodes CDR1 KGHSH and CDR2 LQKENI. CDR3: CASSPQDRSREQYF. The CDR3 DNA reads TGTGCCAGCTCCCCGCAGGACCGAAGCCGGGAGCAGTACTTC.

The chain links TRBV9 to TRBJ2-2; possibly TRBD2 for D (5 bases). The germline V gene has CDR1 SGDLS and CDR2 YYNGEE. V was clipped by 2 bases and J by 7 bases, with 12 bases between them. The CDR3 totals 14 residues. The CDR3 here is CASSVSHRGGELFF. The CDR3 DNA sequence: TGTGCCAGCAGCGTGAGCCATCGGGGCGGGGAGCTGTTTTTT.

V is TRBV6-5 and J is TRBJ1-2, with D perhaps TRBD1 (6 bases). CDR1 is MNHEY and CDR2 is SVGAGI in the germline V gene. This CDR3 spans 15 amino acids. Between the trimmed V and J ends, which lost 5 bases and 4 bases, there was a span of 17 bases. CDR3 region: CASSLGGGAIYGYTF. CDR3 nucleotide sequence: TGTGCCAGCAGTCTCGGGGGCGGGGCTATCTATGGCTACACCTTC.

The rearrangement uses TRBV10-3 and TRBJ2-4; D possibly corresponds to TRBD1 (6 bases). This CDR3 has 15 residues. Trimming left V 0 bases short and J 9 bases short, with 15 bases between. In germline, CDR1 is ENHRY, CDR2 SYGVKD. CDR3 region: CAISESTGALVIQYF. The CDR3 DNA reads as TGTGCCATCAGTGAGTCGACAGGAGCCTTGGTCATTCAGTACTTC.

The rearrangement joins TRBV4-1 to TRBJ2-1; 9 bases fit TRBD1. The J segment lost 5 bases and the V segment lost 5 bases, leaving 7 bases of the junction unmatched. CDR3 length: 15 residues. Germline V gene lookup returns CDR1 MGHRA and CDR2 YSYEKL. CDR3 sequence: CASSENRGLNNEQFF. CDR3 nucleotide sequence: TGCGCCAGCAGCGAAAACAGGGGGCTAAACAATGAGCAGTTCTTC.

The genes are TRBV11-3 and TRBJ1-2, with D perhaps TRBD1 (6 bases). The CDR3 covers 15 residues. Trimming pared 3 bases from V and 0 bases from J, leaving 11 bases between. Germline-derived CDR1 and CDR2 are SGHNT and YENEEA. CDR3: CASSLDSSSNYGYTF. The CDR3 nucleotides are TGTGCCAGCAGCTTGGACAGCTCTTCTAACTATGGCTACACCTTC.

CDR3 sequence (DNA): TGTGCCAGCAGCGGACGACTAGCGGGAGTCGAGCAGTACTTC. Its protein is CASSGRLAGVEQYF. This chain links TRBV5-8 with TRBJ2-7, with 12 nucleotides matching TRBD2. The germline V gene has CDR1 SGHTS and CDR2 YDEGEE. Trimming took 4 bases from V and 6 from J; bases not matched to a gene: 5. The CDR3 contains 14 residues.

The chain links TRBV6-2 or TRBV6-3 to TRBJ1-2; a possible D gene is TRBD1 (6 bases). V was shortened by 4 bases and J by 2 bases, with 11 bases between the two germline ends. Germline assignment: CDR1 MNHEY and CDR2 SVGEGT. CDR3 length: 14 residues. CDR3 in amino acids: CASSSRTENYGYTF. The CDR3 DNA is TGTGCCAGCAGTTCCCGGACAGAAAACTATGGCTACACCTTC.

The chain recombines TRBV14 with TRBJ1-2; D is ambiguous. V lost 3 bases and J lost 5, with 13 bases in between. The length of the CDR3 is 14 residues. Germline loops: CDR1 SGHDN, CDR2 FVKESK. DNA of the CDR3: TGTGCCAGCAGCCAGCCAGACAAGGGATATGGCTACACCTTC. Translating gives CASSQPDKGYGYTF.

This rearrangement joins TRBV6-5 to TRBJ1-1, with 8 bases aligning to TRBD1. Per germline, CDR1 MNHEY and CDR2 SVGAGI. Germline trimming cut 6 bases from V and 4 bases from J; bases unmatched to any gene: 7. The CDR3 is 14 residues long. The CDR3 coding sequence is TGTGCCAGCAGCCGACGGACAGGGAGCACTGAAGCTTTCTTT. This translates into CASSRRTGSTEAFF.

This chain connects TRBV10-3 to TRBJ2-2; 10 bases map to TRBD1. The CDR3 runs to 18 residues. Germline CDR1 and CDR2: ENHRY and SYGVKD. Trimming removed 4 bases from V and 3 bases from J; junction bases left unmatched: 11. The CDR3 coding sequence is TGTGCCATCAGTGTATCAAAGACAGGGGGCGCGGACACCGGGGAGCTGTTTTTT. Encoded protein: CAISVSKTGGADTGELFF.

This clone has more than one count but fewer than ten. V gene TRBV18 combines with J gene TRBJ1-1, with unresolved D. The V end was cut by 1 base, the J end by 1 base, with 10 bases between. CDR3 length: 15 amino acids. The germline CDR1 and CDR2 sequences are KGHSH and LQKENI. CDR3 sequence reads: CASSPRVHPNTEAFF. CDR3 coding DNA: TGTGCCAGCTCACCACGGGTGCATCCGAACACTGAAGCTTTCTTT.

The rearrangement joins TRBV4-2 to TRBJ1-1, with 7 nucleotides matching TRBD1. This CDR3 region has 14 residues. The germline CDR1 and CDR2 sequences are LGHNA and YNFKEQ. The ends lost 3 bases at V and 10 bases at J; junction bases unmatched: 11. DNA for the CDR3: TGTGCCAGCAGCCAGGACCAGGGGGATCGAGGAGCTTTCTTT. Translating gives CASSQDQGDRGAFF.

The V gene is TRBV28, the J gene TRBJ2-2, with D uncertain. V lost 7 bases, J lost 2 bases, and 5 bases lay in between. CDR3 length: 12 residues. Germline assignment: CDR1 MDHEN and CDR2 SYDVKM. The CDR3 DNA reads TGTGCCAGCATGGCCAACACCGGGGAGCTGTTTTTT. It specifies CASMANTGELFF.

The chain employs TRBV7-3 and TRBJ1-1; D uncertain. CDR3 length: 13 residues. CDR1 is SGHTA, CDR2 FQGTGA, per germline. V was cut by 5 bases and J by 3 bases, with 10 bases left in between. This CDR3 reads CASSLLIDTEAFF. The CDR3 bases are TGTGCCAGCAGCCTCCTGATCGACACTGAAGCTTTCTTT.

This chain uses TRBV10-3 with TRBJ2-1; D remains unclear. V gave up 6 bases and J gave up 10 bases, with 10 bases separating them. Germline loops: CDR1 ENHRY, CDR2 SYGVKD. This CDR3 comprises 11 residues. The CDR3 DNA follows: TGTGCCATCAGCAGTGGTAGCGAGCAGTTCTTC. Translation: CAISSGSEQFF.

This chain uses TRBV2 with TRBJ2-3, with 11 bases that match TRBD2. J was trimmed by 6 bases and V by 6 bases; bases with no gene match: 8. Germline V lookup: CDR1 SNHLY, CDR2 FYNNEI. This CDR3 is built from 15 residues. The DNA for the CDR3 is TGTGCCAGCAGAGTAGCGGGAGGGCCCCCGGATACGCAGTATTTT. It translates to CASRVAGGPPDTQYF.

The table lists this clone with a count of one. The rearrangement links TRBV5-6 to TRBJ1-2, with D unclear. V was pared by 5 bases and J by 8 bases, with 13 bases between. CDR3 size: 12 residues. Germline lookup yields CDR1 SGHDT and CDR2 YYEEEE. The CDR3 region has the DNA TGTGCCAGCAGTCCTGGTCCGGGCGGCTACACCTTC. Residues: CASSPGPGGYTF.